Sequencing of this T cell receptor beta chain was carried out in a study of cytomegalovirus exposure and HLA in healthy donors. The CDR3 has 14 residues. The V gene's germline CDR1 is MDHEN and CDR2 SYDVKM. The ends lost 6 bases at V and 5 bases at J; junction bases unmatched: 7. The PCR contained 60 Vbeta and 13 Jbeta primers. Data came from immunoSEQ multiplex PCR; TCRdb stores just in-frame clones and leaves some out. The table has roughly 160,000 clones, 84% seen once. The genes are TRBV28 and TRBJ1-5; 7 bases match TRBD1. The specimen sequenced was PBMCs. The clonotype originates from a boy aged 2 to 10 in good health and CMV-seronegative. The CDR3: CASRRTGVHQPQHF. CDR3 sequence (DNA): TGTGCCAGCAGGAGGACAGGCGTGCATCAGCCCCAGCATTTT.